Listed below are T cell receptor beta chains from one sample, sequenced in a study of PD-1 blockade in classical Hodgkin lymphoma. Libraries were prepared by immunoSEQ multiplex PCR; TCRdb keeps only in-frame clonotypes and omits some of them. The table has under 25,000 clones, 65% to 85% seen once. The sequencing used peripheral blood mononuclear cells (PBMCs), collected at baseline. The receptors originated from a human donor with classical Hodgkin lymphoma. Both conserved end residues are part of each CDR3. The order of the fields is V gene, J gene, clone size, D gene, CDR3 protein, CDR3 DNA. The D gene is left open where the match is weak. Clone size appears in some rows only: once, few, many, or a class for an expanded clone.

TRBV4-3	TRBJ2-6	few	-	CASSQDIGSGANVLTF	TGCGCCAGCAGCCAAGATATCGGCTCTGGGGCCAACGTCCTGACTTTC
TRBV7-9	TRBJ2-5	-	TRBD1	CASSSYRGRETQYF	TGTGCCAGCAGCTCCTACAGGGGGCGAGAGACCCAGTACTTC
TRBV6-5	TRBJ1-4	-	-	CASSALGEINEKLFF	TGTGCCAGCAGTGCCCTGGGGGAGATTAATGAAAAACTGTTTTTT
TRBV6-1	TRBJ2-7	-	-	CASDSFFETYEQYF	TGTGCCAGCGACTCTTTCTTCGAAACCTACGAGCAGTACTTC
TRBV30	TRBJ1-2	few	-	CAWRNRKIGGYTF	TGTGCCTGGAGGAACAGGAAAATTGGAGGCTACACCTTC
TRBV15	TRBJ1-5	-	-	CATSRGLGAWQPQHF	TGTGCCACCAGCAGAGGTTTAGGGGCCTGGCAGCCCCAGCATTTT
TRBV30	TRBJ1-4	-	TRBD1	CASRGIQGGDEKLFF	TGTGCCTCCAGGGGCATACAGGGGGGCGATGAAAAACTGTTTTTT
TRBV11-1	TRBJ2-2	once	-	CASSWTAQNTGELFF	TGTGCCAGCAGCTGGACAGCCCAGAACACCGGGGAGCTGTTTTTT
TRBV7-3	TRBJ1-2	-	-	CASSLFGDYGYTF	TGTGCCAGCAGCTTATTCGGCGATTATGGCTACACCTTC
TRBV5-1	TRBJ2-3	-	-	CASSLGWGSTDTQYF	TGCGCCAGCAGCTTGGGGTGGGGGAGCACAGATACGCAGTATTTT
TRBV7-6	TRBJ2-3	few	-	CASSLVPVDTQYF	TGTGCCAGCAGCTTAGTACCGGTGGATACGCAGTATTTT
TRBV2	TRBJ1-6	-	TRBD1	CASIGTGRKNSPLHF	TGTGCCAGCATCGGGACAGGGAGGAAAAATTCACCCCTCCACTTT
TRBV18	TRBJ2-3	-	-	CASSPGGTTDTQYF	TGTGCCAGCTCACCGGGGGGAACGACAGATACGCAGTATTTT
TRBV6-5	TRBJ2-7	-	TRBD2	CASSPGLANYEQYF	TGTGCCAGCAGCCCGGGACTAGCCAACTACGAGCAGTACTTC
TRBV28	TRBJ1-2	-	TRBD1	CASSPLDRVNGYTF	TGTGCCAGCAGTCCCTTGGACAGGGTAAATGGCTACACCTTC
TRBV27	TRBJ2-3	-	-	CASSRDRTGGTDTQYF	TGTGCCAGCAGTAGAGACAGGACTGGGGGCACAGATACGCAGTATTTT
TRBV5-5	TRBJ1-4	-	-	CASSLGLRGRGEKLFF	TGTGCCAGCAGCTTGGGCCTCAGGGGACGAGGTGAAAAACTGTTTTTT
TRBV5-8	TRBJ1-5	few	-	CASSLYEKGGMDQPQHF	TGTGCCAGCAGCTTGTACGAGAAGGGAGGAATGGATCAGCCCCAGCATTTT
TRBV15	TRBJ1-1	-	-	CATSRDIMENTEAFF	TGTGCCACCAGCAGAGATATAATGGAGAACACTGAAGCTTTCTTT
TRBV7-2	TRBJ1-4	-	TRBD1	CASSLARQGFTSNEKLFF	TGTGCCAGCAGCTTAGCGCGACAGGGGTTCACCAGTAATGAAAAACTGTTTTTT
TRBV11-2	TRBJ1-2	once	TRBD1	CASSATDRDYGYTF	TGTGCCAGCAGCGCCACCGACAGGGACTATGGCTACACCTTC
TRBV6-1	TRBJ2-3	-	-	CASSYQGLADTQYF	TGTGCCAGCAGCTACCAGGGGCTTGCAGATACGCAGTATTTT
TRBV7-9	TRBJ1-4	-	TRBD1	CASSSIGGRGREGEKLFF	TGTGCCAGCAGCTCAATCGGGGGCAGGGGGCGCGAAGGTGAAAAACTGTTTTTT
TRBV18	TRBJ1-1	-	-	CASPKDPGMNTEAFF	TGTGCCAGCCCGAAAGATCCCGGGATGAACACTGAAGCTTTCTTT
TRBV7-9	TRBJ1-6	-	-	CASSSHLGSYNSPLHF	TGTGCCAGCAGCTCCCATCTGGGATCCTATAATTCACCCCTCCACTTT
TRBV19	TRBJ1-1	-	-	CASSIDKEGPDEAFF	TGTGCCAGTAGTATAGATAAAGAGGGTCCTGATGAAGCTTTCTTT
TRBV10-3	TRBJ2-3	-	-	CAISESLVGRGYTQYF	TGTGCCATCAGTGAGTCCTTAGTCGGGCGGGGTTATACGCAGTATTTT
TRBV5-1	TRBJ2-7	few	-	CASSPGQSYEQYF	TGCGCCAGCAGCCCTGGACAGTCCTACGAGCAGTACTTC
TRBV2	TRBJ2-7	-	-	CASTRTPSYEQYF	TGTGCCAGCACCCGGACTCCTTCCTACGAGCAGTACTTC
TRBV11-2	TRBJ1-3	-	-	CASSLSGERNTIYF	TGTGCCAGCAGCTTATCGGGGGAAAGAAACACCATATATTTT
TRBV5-1	TRBJ1-1	once	-	CASSPGTGNTEAFF	TGCGCCAGCAGTCCCGGGACGGGGAACACTGAAGCTTTCTTT
TRBV2	TRBJ2-7	-	-	CACQSDIYYEQYF	TGTGCCTGCCAATCGGACATTTACTACGAGCAGTACTTC
TRBV28	TRBJ1-1	-	-	CASSLKGPNTEAFF	TGTGCCAGCAGTTTAAAGGGACCGAACACTGAAGCTTTCTTT
TRBV6-5	TRBJ1-3	-	-	CASSYSMSGNTIYF	TGTGCCAGCAGTTACTCTATGTCGGGAAACACCATATATTTT